This T cell receptor (beta chain) is drawn from a study of T cell repertoires in cytomegalovirus infection. About the research overall: Public TCR beta signatures marked donors with CMV infection and the matching HLA. Broader study findings: CMV-specific TCR beta clonotypes restricted by HLA-C dominated the ex vivo response. Adding up the frequency of public TCR beta families identified people who carried CMV plus the relevant HLA.

This clonotype was counted between two and nine times. Its antigen remains unidentified. TCRdb reprocessed the reads with MiXCR, giving one entry per CDR3 protein. The sample lists about 260,000 distinct CDR3 sequences, roughly an eighth seen once, with roughly 8.9% in the top ten. Germline V CDR1 and CDR2: MNHNY, SVGAGI (reference sequence). CDR3 length: 13 amino acids. The V and J ends lost 4 bases and 8 bases respectively, with 12 bases between them. This sequence originates from a human donor in good health (CMV status not recorded). Some clones in this sample may be carry-over from other donors' samples. The chain uses TRBV6-6 and TRBJ2-1; tentatively, D is TRBD1 (5 bases). The sample comprised PBMCs. CDR3 DNA sequence: TGTGCCAGCAGTTCCTGGGGCCTCTATGAGCAGTTCTTC. This codes for CASSSWGLYEQFF.